The rows below give T cell receptor beta chains drawn from one sample of a study of cytomegalovirus exposure and HLA in healthy donors. Method: immunoSEQ multiplex PCR; TCRdb's copy keeps in-frame clones and lacks some. This sample has 150,000 to 200,000 clones, with approximately 85% found just once. The sequencing sample was made of PBMCs. The receptors derive from a young woman in good health and CMV-seronegative. CDR3s include the opening cysteine and the closing phenylalanine or tryptophan. Fields, in order: V gene, J gene, clone size, D gene, CDR3 DNA, CDR3 protein. A D gene is named only where the DNA matches it firmly. Clone size appears in some rows only: once, few, many, or a class for an expanded clone.

>TRBV10-1|TRBJ2-7|NA|TRBD2
TGCGCCAGCAGTGATCGAAGCGGGACTTACGAGCAGTACTTC
CASSDRSGTYEQYF
>TRBV2|TRBJ2-2|few|TRBD2
TGTGCCAGCAGAGGACTAGCGTGGGAGCTGTTTTTT
CASRGLAWELFF
>TRBV9|TRBJ2-7|NA|TRBD2
TGTGCCAGCAGCTCGGGGACTAGCGGGGGGTCTGGATACTACGAGCAGTACTTC
CASSSGTSGGSGYYEQYF
>TRBV7-9|TRBJ1-4|NA|NA
TGTGCCAGCAGCTTAGTAACAGGGAACGAAAAACTGTTTTTT
CASSLVTGNEKLFF
>TRBV9|TRBJ2-4|NA|TRBD1
TGTGCCAGCAGCGTAGCCGGACAGGGAGGTAACATTCAGTACTTC
CASSVAGQGGNIQYF
>TRBV6-5|TRBJ1-1|NA|TRBD1
TGTGCCAGCAGTTTACGACAGGGGGGTGCTGAAGCTTTCTTT
CASSLRQGGAEAFF
>TRBV28|TRBJ1-3|NA|NA
TGTGCCAGCAGCCCGTTTGGAGGGACGGGAAACACCATATATTTT
CASSPFGGTGNTIYF
>TRBV7-2|TRBJ1-6|once|TRBD1
TGTGCCAGCAGCTTGGAGGGGACAGGGGGGAATTCACCCCTCCACTTT
CASSLEGTGGNSPLHF
>TRBV9|TRBJ1-2|few|TRBD1
TGTGCCAGCAGCGCAGGGGGCGGCTACACCTTC
CASSAGGGYTF
>TRBV9|TRBJ2-4|once|TRBD1
TGTGCCAGCAGCGCTTCCGGGACAGCCCTAGCCAAAAACATTCAGTACTTC
CASSASGTALAKNIQYF
>TRBV11-1|TRBJ1-2|few|TRBD1
TGTGCCAGCAGTCAGGGGGTAGACTATGGCTACACCTTC
CASSQGVDYGYTF
>TRBV5-5|TRBJ2-7|NA|NA
TGCGCCAGCAGCCAACGGGGAAACGAGCAGTACTTC
CASSQRGNEQYF
>TRBV6-6|TRBJ1-6|few|TRBD1
TGTGCCAGCAGTATACAGGGGGCGGATAATTCACCCCTCCACTTT
CASSIQGADNSPLHF
>TRBV28|TRBJ1-1|once|TRBD1
TGTGCCAGCAGTTTCCTCTTCGGGACAGGGTTCGCTGAAGCTTTCTTT
CASSFLFGTGFAEAFF
>TRBV5-1|TRBJ2-3|NA|TRBD2
TGCGCCAGCAGCTTGGCACTAGCGGGGCGCACAGATACGCAGTATTTT
CASSLALAGRTDTQYF
>TRBV19|TRBJ2-7|once|NA
TGTGCCAGTAGTTGGGGCGGTAGTGGAGAGCAGTACTTC
CASSWGGSGEQYF
>TRBV15|TRBJ2-5|NA|TRBD1
TGTGCCACCAACGGACAGGGGCAAGAGACCCAGTACTTC
CATNGQGQETQYF
>TRBV19|TRBJ2-5|NA|TRBD2
TGTGCCAGTAGTAACGGGGGGTCTCAAGAGACCCAGTACTTC
CASSNGGSQETQYF
>TRBV14|TRBJ1-1|few|NA
TGTGCCAGCAGCCAAATCTGGGGGCGGGAAGCTTTCTTT
CASSQIWGREAFF
>TRBV14|TRBJ2-5|NA|NA
TGTGCCAGCAGACCCTTTTGGGAGTACCAAGAGACCCAGTACTTC
CASRPFWEYQETQYF
>TRBV7-9|TRBJ2-7|NA|NA
TGTGCCAGCAGTGACAGCTCCTACGAGCAGTACTTC
CASSDSSYEQYF
>TRBV28|TRBJ2-4|NA|TRBD1
TGTGCCAGCAGTTTAAGCCCCTACAGGGGTACAAACATTCAGTACTTC
CASSLSPYRGTNIQYF
>TRBV10-2|TRBJ2-3|NA|TRBD2
TGCGCCAGCACCGGGGGGATAACAGATACGCAGTATTTT
CASTGGITDTQYF
>TRBV27|TRBJ2-2|few|NA
TGTGCCAGCAGTTTGCAGGTTTCGAACACCGGGGAGCTGTTTTTT
CASSLQVSNTGELFF
>TRBV5-1|TRBJ2-3|few|NA
TGCGCCAGCTACCCAGGGGTCAGCACAGATACGCAGTATTTT
CASYPGVSTDTQYF
>TRBV9|TRBJ1-4|NA|TRBD1
TGTGCCAGCCAGGGGACAGGGGGTGGAAAACTGTTTTTT
CASQGTGGGKLFF
>TRBV6-5|TRBJ2-6|NA|NA
TGTGCCAGCAGCAGGGGTAGGGCTGGGGCCAACGTCCTGACTTTC
CASSRGRAGANVLTF
>TRBV27|TRBJ2-7|NA|NA
TGTGCCAGCAGAAGACCCCAGGGCTACGAGCAGTACTTC
CASRRPQGYEQYF
>TRBV11-2|TRBJ2-1|NA|NA
TGTGCCAGCCGCACGACAGAGCAGGATGAGCAGTTCTTC
CASRTTEQDEQFF
>TRBV14|TRBJ2-5|NA|NA
TGTGCCAGCAGTCAGCGAGGGTGGTACCAAGAGACCCAGTACTTC
CASSQRGWYQETQYF
>TRBV11-1|TRBJ2-7|NA|NA
TGTGCCAGCAGCCCCAACAGGTACGAGCAGTACTTC
CASSPNRYEQYF
>TRBV5-4|TRBJ2-3|NA|TRBD2
TGTGCCAGCGGGGCTAGCGGGAGAGGGGCAGATACGCAGTATTTT
CASGASGRGADTQYF
>TRBV5-1|TRBJ2-7|NA|NA
TGCGCCAGCAGCTTGTCCGGGGGCGAGCAGTACTTC
CASSLSGGEQYF
>TRBV6-1|TRBJ2-6|NA|NA
TGTGCCAGCACTGAGCAGGGTTCTGGGGCCAACGTCCTGACTTTC
CASTEQGSGANVLTF
>TRBV7-9|TRBJ1-2|NA|TRBD1
TGTGCCAGCAGTATGACAGGGGGTGAAGGCTACACCTTC
CASSMTGGEGYTF
>TRBV11-2|TRBJ1-1|NA|NA
TGTGCCAGCAGCTTATCCGGGAACACTGAAGCTTTCTTT
CASSLSGNTEAFF
>TRBV18|TRBJ1-1|NA|NA
TGTGCCAGCTCAGCCGGGAACACTGAAGCTTTCTTT
CASSAGNTEAFF
>TRBV29-1|TRBJ2-5|once|NA
TGCAGCGTTTCCCTAGGTAGTGGCCAAGAGACCCAGTACTTC
CSVSLGSGQETQYF
>TRBV25-1|TRBJ1-1|NA|NA
TGTGCCAGCAGATGGACCGGAGGCACTGAAGCTTTCTTT
CASRWTGGTEAFF
>TRBV6-1|TRBJ1-2|few|NA
TGTGCCAGCAGTGAAGGAGGACAGAGAACCTATGGCTACACCTTC
CASSEGGQRTYGYTF
>TRBV7-9|TRBJ2-5|NA|NA
TGTGCCAGCAGCTTTACAGGGAGTGCTGGCCAAGAGACCCAGTACTTC
CASSFTGSAGQETQYF
>TRBV6-6|TRBJ2-2|NA|TRBD2
TGTGCCAGTCAAGCGGGGGGGCGCACCGGGGAGCTGTTTTTT
CASQAGGRTGELFF
>TRBV27|TRBJ2-7|NA|NA
TGTGCCAGCAGCCCTGTAGCGGCCACCTACGAGCAGTACTTC
CASSPVAATYEQYF
>TRBV6-4|TRBJ2-1|once|TRBD2
TGTGCCAGCAGTCTTACTAGCGAGCTCTCCTACAATGAGCAGTTCTTC
CASSLTSELSYNEQFF
>TRBV7-8|TRBJ1-5|NA|TRBD1
TGTGCCAGCAGCTCGGACAGGGGGGATCAGCCCCAGCATTTT
CASSSDRGDQPQHF
>TRBV29-1|TRBJ2-3|NA|NA
TGCAGCGCCCTAAGCGGAGATACGCAGTATTTT
CSALSGDTQYF
>TRBV7-9|TRBJ1-2|NA|NA
TGTGCCAGCAGCTTAGGAGGGGGCTATGGCTACACCTTC
CASSLGGGYGYTF